This TCR beta chain was identified in a study of cytomegalovirus exposure and HLA in healthy donors. Study background: A subsequent analysis reported that the 95 to 150 validation repertoires were produced on the same platform that had also been used for the 600 to 700 first-cohort repertoires. General study findings and limits: Most TCR sequences were seen very rarely across donors, but some public TCRs occurred in many. The classifier reportedly diagnosed cytomegalovirus status with high sensitivity and specificity.

The V gene lost 2 bases and the J gene lost 8 bases, with 16 bases spanning the gap. The CDR3 is 15 amino acids. Germline V gene lookup returns CDR1 MNHNS and CDR2 SASEGT. As regards this clone: Antigen specificity is unknown.

Some clones are missing from TCRdb's copy, which holds only in-frame ones; the method was immunoSEQ multiplex PCR. The sample has some 210,000 clones; 87% are singletons. The study drew the donors from its roughly 110-subject validation cohort, separate from the approximately 700-subject first cohort. This clonotype was obtained from a woman aged 18-35 years in good health and CMV-seropositive. What was sequenced was PBMCs. V gene TRBV6-1 combines with J gene TRBJ1-5; possible D gene TRBD1, 5 bases. The CDR3 region is CASSEWGRATEPQHF. Here the CDR3 DNA reads TGTGCCAGCAGTGAATGGGGCAGGGCAACGGAGCCCCAGCATTTT.